A single count supports the clone carrying this TCR beta chain. Its antigen is currently unknown. The junction shows a germline mismatch at one end, possibly a read error. TCRdb redid the calling of the reads with MiXCR, one entry per CDR3 protein. The sample lists roughly 990,000 distinct CDR3 sequences, around a third occurring once. Germline CDR1 MGHRA, CDR2 YSYEKL. The CDR3 length is 16 residues. These data originate in a study of T cell repertoires in cytomegalovirus infection. Study information: Used in the study were CMV epitopes, some recently identified and HLA-C-restricted, others well-studied and HLA-B-restricted. Matching HLA type, along with CMV infection, was indicated by public TCR beta signatures.

Whole-study results and caveats: Dominating the ex vivo response were TCR beta clonotypes that were CMV-specific and HLA-C-restricted.

The specimen was cultured CD8+ T cells from PBMCs, collected from culture after CMV antigen stimulation. V and J are TRBV4-1 and TRBJ1-1; tentative D call: TRBD1 (5 bases). This sequence was found in a human donor in good health (CMV status not recorded). Some clones in this sample may be carry-over from other donors' samples. The CDR3 nucleotides read TGTGCCAGCCACATCCTTCGGGACGGCATGAACACTGAAGCTTTCTTT. Its protein product is CASHILRDGMNTEAFF.